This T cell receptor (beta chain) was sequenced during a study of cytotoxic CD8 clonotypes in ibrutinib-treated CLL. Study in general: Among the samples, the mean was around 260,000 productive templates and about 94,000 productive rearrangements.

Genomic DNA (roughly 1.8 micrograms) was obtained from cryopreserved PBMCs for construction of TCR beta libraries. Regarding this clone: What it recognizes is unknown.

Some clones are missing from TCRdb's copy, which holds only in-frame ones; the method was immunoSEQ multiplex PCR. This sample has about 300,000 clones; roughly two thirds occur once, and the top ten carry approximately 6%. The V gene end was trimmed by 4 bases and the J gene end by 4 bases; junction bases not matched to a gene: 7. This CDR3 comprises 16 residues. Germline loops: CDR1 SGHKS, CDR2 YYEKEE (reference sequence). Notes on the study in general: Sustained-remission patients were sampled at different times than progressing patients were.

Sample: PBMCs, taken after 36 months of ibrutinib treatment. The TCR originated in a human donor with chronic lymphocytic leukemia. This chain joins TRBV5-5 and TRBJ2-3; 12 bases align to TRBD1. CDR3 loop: CASSPGTGGLSDTQYF. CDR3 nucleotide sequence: TGTGCCAGCAGCCCCGGGACAGGGGGCTTATCAGATACGCAGTATTTT.